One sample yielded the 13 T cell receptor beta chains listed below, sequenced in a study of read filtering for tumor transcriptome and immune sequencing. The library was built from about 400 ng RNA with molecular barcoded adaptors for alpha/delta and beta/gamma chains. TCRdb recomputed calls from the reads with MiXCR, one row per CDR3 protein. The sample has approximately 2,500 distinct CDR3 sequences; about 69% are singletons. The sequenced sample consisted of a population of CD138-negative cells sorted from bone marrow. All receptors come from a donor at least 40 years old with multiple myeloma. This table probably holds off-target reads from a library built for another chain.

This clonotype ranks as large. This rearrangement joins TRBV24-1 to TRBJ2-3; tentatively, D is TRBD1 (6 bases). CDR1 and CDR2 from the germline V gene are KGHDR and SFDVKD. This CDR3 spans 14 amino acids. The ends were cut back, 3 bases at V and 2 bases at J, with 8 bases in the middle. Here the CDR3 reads CATSDRQATDTQYF. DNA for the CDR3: TGTGCCACCAGTGATCGACAGGCCACAGATACGCAGTATTTT.

CDR3 protein: CSAVSGDGSNNEQFF. The CDR3 nucleotides read TGCAGTGCCGTTTCTGGGGACGGAAGTAACAATGAGCAGTTCTTC. The chain combines TRBV20-1 with TRBJ2-1; the D gene could be TRBD1 or TRBD2 (5 bases each). CDR1 is DFQATT, CDR2 SNEGSKA, per germline (reference sequence). Trimming took off 6 bases at V and 5 bases at J, with 20 bases between the two ends. This CDR3 region has 15 residues.

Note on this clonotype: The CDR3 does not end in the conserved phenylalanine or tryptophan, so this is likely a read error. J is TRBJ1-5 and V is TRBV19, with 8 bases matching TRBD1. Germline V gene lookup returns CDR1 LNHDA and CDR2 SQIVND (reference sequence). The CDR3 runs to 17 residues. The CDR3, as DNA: TGTGCCAGTAGTACCCTGACAGGGGCGGGAAGCAAACAGCCCCAGCATCTT. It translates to CASSTLTGAGSKQPQHL.

The CDR3 protein is CSASQGTGGLHEQYF. The CDR3 DNA reads TGCAGTGCTTCCCAGGGGACGGGGGGCTTACACGAGCAGTACTTC. The chain has TRBV20-1 and TRBJ2-7; possibly TRBD2 for D (7 bases). The germline V gene encodes CDR1 DFQATT and CDR2 SNEGSKA (reference sequence). The CDR3 runs 15 residues. Deletions cut 5 bases from V and 5 bases from J, with 22 bases between.

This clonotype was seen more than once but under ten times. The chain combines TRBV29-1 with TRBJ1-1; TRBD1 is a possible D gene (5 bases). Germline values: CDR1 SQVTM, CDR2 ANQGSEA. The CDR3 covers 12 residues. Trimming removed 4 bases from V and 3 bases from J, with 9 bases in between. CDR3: CSVGRGDTEAFF. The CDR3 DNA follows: TGCAGCGTTGGGAGGGGTGACACTGAAGCTTTCTTT.

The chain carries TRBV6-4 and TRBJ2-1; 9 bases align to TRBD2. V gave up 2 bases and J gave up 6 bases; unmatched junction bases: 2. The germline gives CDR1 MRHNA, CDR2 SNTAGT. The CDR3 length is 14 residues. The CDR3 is CASSDGGGANEQFF. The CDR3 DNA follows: TGTGCCAGCAGTGACGGCGGGGGGGCCAATGAGCAGTTCTTC.

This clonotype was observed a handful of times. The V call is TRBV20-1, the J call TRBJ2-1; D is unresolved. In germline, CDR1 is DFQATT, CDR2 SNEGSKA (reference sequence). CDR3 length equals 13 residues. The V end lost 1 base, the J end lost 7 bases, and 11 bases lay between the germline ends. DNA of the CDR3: TGCAGTGCTAGAGGATTTAGCCATAATGAGCAGTTCTTC. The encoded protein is CSARGFSHNEQFF.

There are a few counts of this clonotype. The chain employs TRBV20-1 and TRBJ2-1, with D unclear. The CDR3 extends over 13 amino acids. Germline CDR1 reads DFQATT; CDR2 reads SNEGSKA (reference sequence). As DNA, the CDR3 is TGCACTGTGGATCGTGGGCAGTACAATGAGCAGTTCTTC. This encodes CTVDRGQYNEQFF.

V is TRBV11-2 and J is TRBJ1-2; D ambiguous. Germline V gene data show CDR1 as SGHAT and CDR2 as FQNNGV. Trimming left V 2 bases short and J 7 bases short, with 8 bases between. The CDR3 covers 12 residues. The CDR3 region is CASSLKVGGYTF. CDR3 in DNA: TGTGCCAGCAGCTTAAAAGTCGGTGGCTACACCTTC.

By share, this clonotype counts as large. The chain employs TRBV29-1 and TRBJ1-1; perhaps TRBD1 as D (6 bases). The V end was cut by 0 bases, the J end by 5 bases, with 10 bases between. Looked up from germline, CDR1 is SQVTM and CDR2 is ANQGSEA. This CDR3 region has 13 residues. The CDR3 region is CSVEENRETEAFF. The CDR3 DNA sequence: TGCAGCGTTGAAGAAAACAGGGAGACTGAAGCTTTCTTT.

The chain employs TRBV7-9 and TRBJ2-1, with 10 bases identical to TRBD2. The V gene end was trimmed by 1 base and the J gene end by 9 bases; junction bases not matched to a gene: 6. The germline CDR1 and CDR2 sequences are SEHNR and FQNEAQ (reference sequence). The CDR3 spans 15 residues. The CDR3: CASSLDSGRAGEQFF. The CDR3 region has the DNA TGTGCCAGCAGCTTAGACAGCGGGAGGGCCGGTGAGCAGTTCTTC.

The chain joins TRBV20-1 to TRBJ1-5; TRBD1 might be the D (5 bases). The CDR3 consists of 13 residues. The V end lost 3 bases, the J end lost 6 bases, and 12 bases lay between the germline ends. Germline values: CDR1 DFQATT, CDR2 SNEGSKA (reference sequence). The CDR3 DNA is TGCAGTGCTAGGGACACGGCGAGTCAGCCCCAGCATTTT. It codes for CSARDTASQPQHF.

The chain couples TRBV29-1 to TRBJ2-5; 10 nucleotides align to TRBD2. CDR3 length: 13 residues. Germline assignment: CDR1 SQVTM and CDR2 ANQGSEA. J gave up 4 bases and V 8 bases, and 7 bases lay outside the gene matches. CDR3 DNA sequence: TGCAGCTATTTGCCTAGCGGGAGAGAGACCCAGTACTTC. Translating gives CSYLPSGRETQYF.